This T cell receptor beta chain was sequenced for a study of T cell responses to AZD1222 COVID-19 vaccine (dated by TCRdb to 2020 to 2022). Looking at the study overall: TCR sequencing was performed for some 250 trial participants, of whom about 210 were given two doses of AZD1222 and some 26 were given two doses of MenACWY control vaccine. Trial participants were enrolled into age subgroups of 18-55, 56-69 and 70-plus years, which contained about 160, 30 and 59 TCR-sequenced participants, respectively. The paper as a whole reports these results and caveats: Nearly half of unique spike-specific TCRs reportedly recognized epitopes outside regions mutated in the B.1.351 and B.1.1.7 variants. After two AZD1222 doses, both the breadth and the depth of spike-specific TCRs were significantly higher than at day 0 and than in MenACWY recipients. Participants were mostly white British, with more females than males. The authors suggested clonal diversity may have been underestimated. Vaccine-associated CD4 TCRs spanned the whole spike protein, with dominant responses in regions 160-218 and 743-854. Conclusions about previously exposed vaccinees are limited, since just six or seven AZD1222 recipients were seropositive for SARS-CoV-2 at baseline. In the small 56-69-year group, the increase in depth fell short of significance, most likely because of low power. No day 14 peak-response samples were available, so repertoires were characterized only after the peak T cell response.

With regard to this clone: Its antigen remains undetermined. No base quality values were provided; no much bigger clone lies one nucleotide off.

CDR1 and CDR2, per the germline V gene, are ENHRY and SYGVKD. The CDR3 holds 14 amino acids from the cysteine to the phenylalanine. Only the CDR3 portion is preserved as DNA: 42 bases, with reading frame beginning at the first base. V drops 4 bases and J drops 3 bases, leaving 12 bases in between. The intended sense of this specimen's time point label: baseline before first vaccination. Per the publication, the treatment or condition label means: meningococcal conjugate vaccine given as trial control. Vaccinee samples came from UK trials COV001 and COV002, including a single-blind randomized controlled phase 2/3 trial of AZD1222 (ChAdOx1 nCoV-19) in healthy adults. For TCRbeta chain sequencing, PBMC samples from trial participants were taken at day 0 and at day 28 after the second dose. The CDR3 regions of human TCRbeta chains were analyzed by immunosequencing. From the authors' description of their analysis: TCRs in the repertoires were compared against a reference library of SARS-CoV-2-specific TCRs that had been generated with the MIRA antigen-specificity platform. Breadth was defined as the fraction of unique TCRs that were SARS-CoV-2-associated. Depth was defined as the fraction of total T cells that were SARS-CoV-2-associated. Using the MIRA data, each spike-specific TCR was assigned both to the spike region to which the TCR was reactive and to a CD4 or CD8 class. Log10-transformed breadth and depth values were compared by one-way ANOVA with Sidak's multiple comparisons tests. This is the immuneACCESS table as TCRdb keeps it, with only in-frame sequences that have V and J called. A part of the clones is gone; compared with another copy, unresolved V genes explain less than half, and the rest is unexplained. D and trimming come from the DNA, and the V and J calls and clone size come from that table. Here the sample has about 100,000 clones; about nine tenths occur a single time. Of the sample, around 3.3% falls within the top ten clones.

Here the chain combines TRBV10-3 and TRBJ1-2; the D gene is perhaps TRBD1, on 5 matching bases. The clonotype comes from an adult in good health. Sequencing used peripheral blood, obtained on day 0 of MenACWY control vaccination. The nucleotide sequence reads as follows: TGTGCCATCAGTGCAGCAGGGCCGGACTATGGCTACACCTTC. Translation gives CAISAAGPDYGYTF.